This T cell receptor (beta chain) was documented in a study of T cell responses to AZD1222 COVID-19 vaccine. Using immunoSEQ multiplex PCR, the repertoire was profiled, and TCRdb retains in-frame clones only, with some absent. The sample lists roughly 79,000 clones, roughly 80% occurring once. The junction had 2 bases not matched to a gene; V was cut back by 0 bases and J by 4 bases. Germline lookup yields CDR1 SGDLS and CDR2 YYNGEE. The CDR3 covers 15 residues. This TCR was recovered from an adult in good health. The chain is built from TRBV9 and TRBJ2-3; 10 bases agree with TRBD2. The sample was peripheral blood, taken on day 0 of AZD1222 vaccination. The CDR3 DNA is TGTGCCAGCAGCGTAGGGACTAGCGGCGCAGATACGCAGTATTTT. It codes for CASSVGTSGADTQYF.